The rows below give T cell receptor beta chains drawn from one sample of a study of blood T cell repertoires in COVID-19. The repertoire was sequenced with immunoSEQ multiplex PCR; TCRdb's copy has only in-frame clones and lacks some. This sample has approximately 190,000 clones; 84% occur once, and the top ten carry roughly 3.2%. Material: PBMCs or T cells enriched from blood (not recorded which). The receptors stem from a woman in her twenties or thirties who had been exposed to COVID-19. CDR3s include the opening cysteine and the closing phenylalanine or tryptophan. Fields, in order: D gene, J gene, V gene, clone size, CDR3 protein, CDR3 DNA. The D gene is left open where the match is weak. Size tells how often a clone was seen (once, few, many) or the class of an expanded clone, and some rows leave it out.

NA TRBJ1-1 TRBV10-3 NA CAISESGTGKTEAFF TGTGCCATCAGTGAGTCCGGAACAGGGAAAACTGAAGCTTTCTTT
TRBD2 TRBJ2-1 TRBV18 NA CASSTGLAGVDEQFF TGTGCCAGCTCAACGGGACTAGCGGGTGTGGATGAGCAGTTCTTC
TRBD1 TRBJ1-4 TRBV19 NA CASSTGTETATNEKLFF TGTGCCAGTAGTACCGGGACAGAGACTGCAACTAATGAAAAACTGTTTTTT
NA TRBJ1-2 TRBV16 NA CASSREGPVGYGYTF TGTGCCAGCAGCCGCGAGGGCCCGGTGGGGTATGGCTACACCTTC
NA TRBJ2-4 TRBV25-1 NA CASSLGGKNIQYF TGTGCCAGCAGTTTAGGGGGCAAAAACATTCAGTACTTC
NA TRBJ1-3 TRBV5-1 NA CASSPQGFGNTIYF TGCGCCAGCAGTCCACAGGGCTTCGGAAACACCATATATTTT
NA TRBJ1-5 TRBV23-1 NA CASSLPGVSNQPQHF TGCGCCAGCAGTCTACCAGGTGTGAGCAATCAGCCCCAGCATTTT
NA TRBJ2-3 TRBV10-1 NA CASSEWQGQNFRDTQYF TGCGCCAGCAGTGAGTGGCAGGGCCAGAACTTCAGAGATACGCAGTATTTT
TRBD1 TRBJ1-1 TRBV9 NA CASSPAGGTEAFF TGTGCCAGCAGCCCAGCAGGGGGCACTGAAGCTTTCTTT
NA TRBJ1-2 TRBV27 NA CASSLQGGGNYGYTF TGTGCCAGCAGTTTACAGGGTGGTGGTAACTATGGCTACACCTTC
NA TRBJ1-3 TRBV2 NA CASSDVVTPIYF TGTGCCAGCAGTGATGTAGTGACTCCCATATATTTT
TRBD1 TRBJ1-1 TRBV7-2 NA CASSWGTGGITEAFF TGTGCCAGCAGCTGGGGGACAGGGGGTATCACTGAAGCTTTCTTT
NA TRBJ2-1 TRBV14 once CASSRGGDYNEQFF TGTGCCAGCAGCAGGGGGGGGGACTACAATGAGCAGTTCTTC
NA TRBJ1-1 TRBV6-1 NA CASSAGPWRMNTEAFF TGTGCCAGCAGTGCCGGACCCTGGAGGATGAACACTGAAGCTTTCTTT
NA TRBJ1-1 TRBV6-2/TRBV6-3 few CASSLWRGVGTEAFF TGTGCCAGCAGTTTGTGGCGGGGAGTGGGCACTGAAGCTTTCTTT
NA TRBJ2-7 TRBV6-2/TRBV6-3 NA CASSKGSPYEQYF TGTGCCAGCAGTAAGGGGTCTCCCTACGAGCAGTACTTC
NA TRBJ1-3 TRBV3-1/TRBV3-2 NA CASSATVDSGNTIYF TGTGCCAGCAGCGCGACAGTAGACTCTGGAAACACCATATATTTT
NA TRBJ1-1 TRBV6-5 NA CASRFGNTEAFF TGTGCCAGCCGTTTCGGGAACACTGAAGCTTTCTTT
NA TRBJ2-7 TRBV6-5 NA CASRNTGTIFIGQYF TGTGCCAGCAGAAACACCGGGACAATCTTTATCGGGCAGTACTTC
TRBD1 TRBJ1-5 TRBV19 NA CASSTRDRGNQPQHF TGTGCCAGTAGTACCCGGGACAGGGGTAATCAGCCCCAGCATTTT
TRBD1 TRBJ2-1 TRBV7-9 NA CASSPAGGAWNEQFF TGTGCCAGCAGCCCCGCAGGGGGCGCGTGGAATGAGCAGTTCTTC
NA TRBJ1-2 TRBV5-1 NA CASSLVQGYGYTF TGCGCCAGCAGCTTGGTTCAGGGCTATGGCTACACCTTC
NA TRBJ1-2 TRBV5-8 NA CASTPVGAVYGYTF TGTGCCAGCACCCCGGTGGGGGCAGTCTATGGCTACACCTTC
NA TRBJ1-2 TRBV27 once CASSLSQGSGWTF TGTGCCAGCAGTTTATCACAGGGCTCGGGCTGGACCTTC
TRBD1 TRBJ2-1 TRBV19 NA CASSLISGGLYNEQFF TGTGCCAGTAGTCTCATCTCAGGGGGCCTCTACAATGAGCAGTTCTTC
TRBD2 TRBJ2-1 TRBV7-9 NA CASSRAGTSGLSSYNEQFF TGTGCCAGCAGCCGGGCCGGGACTAGCGGGTTGAGCTCCTACAATGAGCAGTTCTTC
NA TRBJ1-6 TRBV12-3/TRBV12-4 NA CASSFAGSPLHF TGTGCCAGCAGTTTTGCGGGTTCACCCCTCCACTTT
NA TRBJ2-7 TRBV6-1 NA CASSELGALRDEQYF TGTGCCAGCAGTGAACTAGGGGCCCTAAGGGACGAGCAGTACTTC
TRBD1 TRBJ1-3 TRBV3-1/TRBV3-2 NA CASSPTGRGDTIYF TGTGCCAGCAGCCCGACAGGGAGAGGAGACACCATATATTTT
NA TRBJ1-2 TRBV4-3 once CASSQDGGPYYGYTF TGCGCCAGCAGCCAAGATGGAGGGCCTTATTATGGCTACACCTTC
TRBD1 TRBJ1-2 TRBV6-5 NA CATTEGQGAYGYTF TGTGCCACGACTGAGGGACAGGGGGCTTATGGCTACACCTTC
NA TRBJ1-1 TRBV11-1 NA CASSPQENTEAFF TGTGCCAGCAGCCCACAGGAGAACACTGAAGCTTTCTTT
TRBD1 TRBJ1-1 TRBV5-1 NA CASSLTGASPNTEAFF TGCGCCAGCAGCTTGACAGGGGCATCCCCGAACACTGAAGCTTTCTTT
NA TRBJ2-7 TRBV12-3/TRBV12-4 NA CASTTGPSYEQYF TGTGCCAGCACTACAGGACCGTCCTACGAGCAGTACTTC
NA TRBJ1-1 TRBV10-2 NA CATALGGGREAFF TGCGCCACTGCTCTAGGGGGGGGAAGAGAAGCTTTCTTT
NA TRBJ2-3 TRBV7-8 NA CASSPNRRIQLIADTQYF TGTGCCAGCAGCCCTAACAGGCGTATCCAACTAATTGCAGATACGCAGTATTTT
NA TRBJ2-7 TRBV6-5 few CASSYMGVGPYEQYF TGTGCCAGCAGTTACATGGGTGTGGGCCCCTACGAGCAGTACTTC
TRBD2 TRBJ2-1 TRBV7-9 NA CASSNRSSGPSYNEQFF TGTGCCAGCAGCAATCGTTCTAGCGGACCCTCCTACAATGAGCAGTTCTTC
NA TRBJ1-1 TRBV3-1/TRBV3-2 few CASSRGTANTEAFF TGTGCCAGCAGCCGCGGGACGGCGAACACTGAAGCTTTCTTT
TRBD1 TRBJ2-7 TRBV19 NA CASSTTGGGYEQYF TGTGCCAGTAGTACGACAGGGGGCGGGTACGAGCAGTACTTC
NA TRBJ1-5 TRBV4-1 NA CASSANPREPQHF TGCGCCAGCAGCGCTAACCCGCGGGAGCCCCAGCATTTT